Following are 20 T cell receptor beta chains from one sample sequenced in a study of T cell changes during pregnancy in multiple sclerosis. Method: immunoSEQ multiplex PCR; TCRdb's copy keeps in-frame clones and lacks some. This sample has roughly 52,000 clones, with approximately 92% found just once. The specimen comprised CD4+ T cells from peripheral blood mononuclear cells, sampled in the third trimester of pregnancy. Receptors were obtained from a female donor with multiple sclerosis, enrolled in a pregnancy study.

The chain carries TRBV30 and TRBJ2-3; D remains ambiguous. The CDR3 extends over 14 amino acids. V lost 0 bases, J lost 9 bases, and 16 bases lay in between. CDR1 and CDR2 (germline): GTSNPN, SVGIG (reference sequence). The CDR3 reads CAWSVSRGFLTQYF. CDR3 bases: TGTGCCTGGAGTGTATCCCGAGGATTCTTGACGCAGTATTTT.

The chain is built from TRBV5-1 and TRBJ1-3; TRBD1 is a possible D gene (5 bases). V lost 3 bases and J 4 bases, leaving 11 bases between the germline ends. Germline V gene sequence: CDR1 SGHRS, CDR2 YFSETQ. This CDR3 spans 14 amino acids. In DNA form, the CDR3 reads TGCGCCAGCAGCTCCGGGGGTCGAGGAAACACCATATATTTT. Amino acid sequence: CASSSGGRGNTIYF.

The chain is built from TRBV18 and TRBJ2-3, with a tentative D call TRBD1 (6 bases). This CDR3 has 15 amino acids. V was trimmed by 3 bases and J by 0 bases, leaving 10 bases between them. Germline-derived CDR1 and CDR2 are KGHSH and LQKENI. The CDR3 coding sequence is TGTGCCAGCTCACCTAGGACAGCTAGCACAGATACGCAGTATTTT. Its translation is CASSPRTASTDTQYF.

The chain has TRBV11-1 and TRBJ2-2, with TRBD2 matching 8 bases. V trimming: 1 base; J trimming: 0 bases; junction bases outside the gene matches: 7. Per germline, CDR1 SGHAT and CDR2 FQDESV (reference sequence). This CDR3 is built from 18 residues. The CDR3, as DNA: TGTGCCAGCAGCTTAGGAGGTCGGGGGGGAGCGAACACCGGGGAGCTGTTTTTT. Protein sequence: CASSLGGRGGANTGELFF.

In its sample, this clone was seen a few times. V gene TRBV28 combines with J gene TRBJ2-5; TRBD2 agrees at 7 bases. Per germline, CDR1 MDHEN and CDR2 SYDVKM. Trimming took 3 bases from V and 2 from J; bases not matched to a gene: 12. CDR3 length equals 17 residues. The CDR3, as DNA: TGTGCCAGCAGTTTCCATTCCTTGGGACTACAACAAGAGACCCAGTACTTC. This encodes CASSFHSLGLQQETQYF. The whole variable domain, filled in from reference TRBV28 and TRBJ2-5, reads DVKVTQSSRYLVKRTGEKVFLECVQDMDHENMFWYRQDPGLGLRLIYFSYDVKMKEKGDIPEGYSVSREKKERFSLILESASTNQTSMYLCASSFHSLGLQQETQYFGPGTRLLVL.

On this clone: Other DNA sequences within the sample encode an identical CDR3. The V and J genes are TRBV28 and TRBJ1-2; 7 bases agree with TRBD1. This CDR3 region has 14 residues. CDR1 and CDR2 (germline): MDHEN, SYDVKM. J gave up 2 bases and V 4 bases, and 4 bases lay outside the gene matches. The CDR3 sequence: CASSSGTANYGYTF. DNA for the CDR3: TGTGCCAGCAGTTCTGGGACAGCGAACTATGGCTACACCTTC.

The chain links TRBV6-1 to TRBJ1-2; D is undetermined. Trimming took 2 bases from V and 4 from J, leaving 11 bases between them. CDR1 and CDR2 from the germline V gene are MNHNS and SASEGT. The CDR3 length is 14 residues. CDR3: CASSERSGGYGYTF. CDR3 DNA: TGTGCCAGCAGTGAAAGGTCAGGAGGCTATGGCTACACCTTC.

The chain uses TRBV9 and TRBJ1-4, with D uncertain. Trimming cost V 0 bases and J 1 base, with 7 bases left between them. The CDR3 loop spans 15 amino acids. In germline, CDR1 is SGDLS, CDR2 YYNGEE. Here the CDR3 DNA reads TGTGCCAGCAGCGTAGTGGGAGGAACTAATGAAAAACTGTTTTTT. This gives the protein CASSVVGGTNEKLFF. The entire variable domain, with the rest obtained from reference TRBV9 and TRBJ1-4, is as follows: DSGVTQTPKHLITATGQRVTLRCSPRSGDLSVYWYQQSLDQGLQFLIQYYNGEERAKGNILERFSAQQFPDLHSELNLSSLELGDSALYFCASSVVGGTNEKLFFGSGTQLSVL.

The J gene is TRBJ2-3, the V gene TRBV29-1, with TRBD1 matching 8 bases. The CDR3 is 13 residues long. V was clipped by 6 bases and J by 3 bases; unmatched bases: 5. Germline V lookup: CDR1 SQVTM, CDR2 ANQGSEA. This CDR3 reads CSVGQGRTDTQYF. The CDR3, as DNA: TGCAGCGTCGGACAGGGAAGGACAGATACGCAGTATTTT.

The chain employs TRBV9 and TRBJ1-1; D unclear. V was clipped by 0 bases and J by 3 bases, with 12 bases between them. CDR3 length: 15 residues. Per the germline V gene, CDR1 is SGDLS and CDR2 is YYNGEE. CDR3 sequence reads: CASSVDPGLDTEAFF. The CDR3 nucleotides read TGTGCCAGCAGCGTAGATCCGGGGTTAGACACTGAAGCTTTCTTT.

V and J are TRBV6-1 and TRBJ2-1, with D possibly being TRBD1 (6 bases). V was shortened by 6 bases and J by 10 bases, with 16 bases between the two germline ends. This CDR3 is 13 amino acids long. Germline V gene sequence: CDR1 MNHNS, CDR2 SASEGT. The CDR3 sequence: CASSRNPGTEQFF. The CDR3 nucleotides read TGTGCCAGCAGCCGAAACCCCGGGACAGAGCAGTTCTTC.

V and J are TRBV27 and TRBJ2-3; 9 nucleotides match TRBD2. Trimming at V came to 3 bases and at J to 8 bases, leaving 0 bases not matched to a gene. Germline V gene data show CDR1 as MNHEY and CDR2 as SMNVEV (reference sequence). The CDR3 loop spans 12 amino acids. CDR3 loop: CASSLTSGTQYF. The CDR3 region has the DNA TGTGCCAGCAGTTTGACTAGCGGTACGCAGTATTTT.

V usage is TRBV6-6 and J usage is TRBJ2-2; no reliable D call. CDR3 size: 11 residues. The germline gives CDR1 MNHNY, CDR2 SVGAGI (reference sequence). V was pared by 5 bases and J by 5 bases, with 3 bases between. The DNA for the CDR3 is TGTGCCAGCAGTCCGACCGGGGAGCTGTTTTTT. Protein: CASSPTGELFF.

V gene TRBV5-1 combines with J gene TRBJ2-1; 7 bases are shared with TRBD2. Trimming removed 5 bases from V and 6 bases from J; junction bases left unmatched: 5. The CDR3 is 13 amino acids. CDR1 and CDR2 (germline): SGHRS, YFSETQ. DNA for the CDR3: TGCGCCAGCAGAGGCGGGAGTGGCAATGAGCAGTTCTTC. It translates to CASRGGSGNEQFF.

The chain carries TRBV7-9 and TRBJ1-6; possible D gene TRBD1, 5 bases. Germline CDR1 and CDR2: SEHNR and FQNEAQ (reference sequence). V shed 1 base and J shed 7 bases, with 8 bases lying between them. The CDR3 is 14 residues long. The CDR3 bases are TGTGCCAGCAGCTTAGGACAGCAAAATTCACCCCTCCACTTT. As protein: CASSLGQQNSPLHF.

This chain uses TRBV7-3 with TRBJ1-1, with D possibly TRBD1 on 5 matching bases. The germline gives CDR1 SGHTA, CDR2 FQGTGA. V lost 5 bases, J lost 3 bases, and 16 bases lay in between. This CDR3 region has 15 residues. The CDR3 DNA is TGTGCCAGCAGCGAGCGGGGCTTCCGGGACACTGAAGCTTTCTTT. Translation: CASSERGFRDTEAFF. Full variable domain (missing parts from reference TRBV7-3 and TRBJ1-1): GAGVSQTPSNKVTEKGKYVELRCDPISGHTALYWYRQSLGQGPEFLIYFQGTGAADDSGLPNDRFFAVRPEGSVSTLKIQRTERGDSAVYLCASSERGFRDTEAFFGQGTRLTVV.

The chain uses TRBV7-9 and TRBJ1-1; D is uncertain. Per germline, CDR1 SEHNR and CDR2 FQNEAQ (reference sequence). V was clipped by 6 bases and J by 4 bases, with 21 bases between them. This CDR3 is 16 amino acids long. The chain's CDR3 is CASSAHPGSLGTEAFF. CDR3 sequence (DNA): TGTGCCAGCAGTGCCCATCCAGGTAGTCTGGGCACTGAAGCTTTCTTT.

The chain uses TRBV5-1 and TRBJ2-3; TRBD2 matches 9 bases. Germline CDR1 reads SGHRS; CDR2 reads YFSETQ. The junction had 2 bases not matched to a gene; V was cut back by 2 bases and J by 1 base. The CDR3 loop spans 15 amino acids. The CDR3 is CASSFQRGGTDTQYF. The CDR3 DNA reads TGCGCCAGCAGCTTCCAGCGGGGGGGCACAGATACGCAGTATTTT.

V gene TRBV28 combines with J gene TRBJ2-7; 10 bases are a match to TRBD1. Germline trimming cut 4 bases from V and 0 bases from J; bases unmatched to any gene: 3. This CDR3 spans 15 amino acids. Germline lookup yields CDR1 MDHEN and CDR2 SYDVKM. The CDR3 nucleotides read TGTGCCAGCAGTTCCCGGACAGGGGGCTCCTACGAGCAGTACTTC. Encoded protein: CASSSRTGGSYEQYF.

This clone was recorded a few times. The CDR3 reads CASSDGQGPNSPLHF. The CDR3 coding sequence is TGTGCCAGCAGCGACGGACAGGGGCCTAATTCACCCCTCCACTTT. The V gene is TRBV5-4, the J gene TRBJ1-6; 9 bases are shared with TRBD1. This CDR3 contains 15 residues. Germline V gives CDR1 SGHNT, CDR2 YYREEE (reference sequence). Losses at the gene ends were 4 bases for V and 6 bases for J; bases not matched to a gene: 5. Full variable domain (outside the CDR3, taken from reference TRBV5-4 and TRBJ1-6): ETGVTQSPTHLIKTRGQQVTLRCSSQSGHNTVSWYQQALGQGPQFIFQYYREEENGRGNFPPRFSGLQFPNYSSELNVNALELDDSALYLCASSDGQGPNSPLHFGNGTRLTVT.